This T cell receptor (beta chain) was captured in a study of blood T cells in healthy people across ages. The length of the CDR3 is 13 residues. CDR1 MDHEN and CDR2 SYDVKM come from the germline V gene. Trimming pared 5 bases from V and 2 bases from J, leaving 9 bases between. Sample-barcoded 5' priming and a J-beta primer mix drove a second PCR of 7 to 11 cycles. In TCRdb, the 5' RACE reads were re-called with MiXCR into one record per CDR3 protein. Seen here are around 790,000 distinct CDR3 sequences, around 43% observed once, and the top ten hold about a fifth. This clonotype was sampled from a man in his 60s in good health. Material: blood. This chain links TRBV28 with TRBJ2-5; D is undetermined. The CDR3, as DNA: TGTGCCAGCAGTCACGACAAACAAGAGACCCAGTACTTC. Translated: CASSHDKQETQYF. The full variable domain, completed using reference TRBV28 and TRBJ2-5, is DVKVTQSSRYLVKRTGEKVFLECVQDMDHENMFWYRQDPGLGLRLIYFSYDVKMKEKGDIPEGYSVSREKKERFSLILESASTNQTSMYLCASSHDKQETQYFGPGTRLLVL.